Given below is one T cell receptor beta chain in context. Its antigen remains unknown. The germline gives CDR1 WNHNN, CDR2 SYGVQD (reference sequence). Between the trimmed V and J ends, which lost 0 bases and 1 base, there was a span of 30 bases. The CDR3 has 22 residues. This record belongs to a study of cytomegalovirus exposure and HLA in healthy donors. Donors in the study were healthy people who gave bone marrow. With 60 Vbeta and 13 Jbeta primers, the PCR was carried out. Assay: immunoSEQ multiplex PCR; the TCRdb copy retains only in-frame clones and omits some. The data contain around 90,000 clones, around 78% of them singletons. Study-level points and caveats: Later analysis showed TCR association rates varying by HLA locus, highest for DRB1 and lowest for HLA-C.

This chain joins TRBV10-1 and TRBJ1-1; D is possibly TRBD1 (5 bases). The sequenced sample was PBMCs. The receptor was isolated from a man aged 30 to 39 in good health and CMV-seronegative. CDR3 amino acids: CASSESFSDAGPSPLENTEAFF. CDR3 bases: TGCGCCAGCAGTGAGTCTTTTTCCGATGCAGGGCCCTCCCCACTTGAGAACACTGAAGCTTTCTTT.